Below, 13 T cell receptor beta chains from the same sample are listed, as sequenced in a study of T-cell memory formation after mild COVID-19. TCRdb redid the calling of the 5' RACE reads with MiXCR, one entry per CDR3 protein. The table records approximately 260,000 distinct CDR3 sequences, under 20% of them present only once. The sequenced material came from PBMCs or a T cell subset sorted from them (not recorded which). The receptors here all came from a man aged 18 to 30 who had mild COVID-19 (a few samples of this study predate the infection). Cell type and time point are not known.

This clonotype occurred a few times. This CDR3 is CASRSRSGFGELFF. The CDR3 nucleotides read TGTGCCAGCAGATCCCGGTCGGGCTTCGGGGAGCTGTTTTTT. This chain joins TRBV27 and TRBJ2-2; D gene ambiguous. Germline loops: CDR1 MNHEY, CDR2 SMNVEV (reference sequence). V was trimmed by 6 bases and J by 7 bases, leaving 15 bases between them. The length of the CDR3 is 14 residues.

CDR3 in DNA: TGTGCCAGCAGCTTACAATCGGGGGCTACAGATACGCAGTATTTT. It codes for CASSLQSGATDTQYF. V gene TRBV7-2 combines with J gene TRBJ2-3; the D call may be TRBD1 or TRBD2 (6 bases each). The germline CDR1 and CDR2 sequences are SGHTA and FQGNSA. The V end was cut by 2 bases, the J end by 3 bases, with 12 bases between. The length of the CDR3 is 15 residues.

This clonotype was detected a few times. This sequence joins TRBV6-5 and TRBJ2-6; TRBD1 is a possible D gene (7 bases). This CDR3 region has 18 residues. Trimming shortened V by 6 bases and J by 0 bases, and 18 bases separated the two germline ends. Germline CDR1 reads MNHEY; CDR2 reads SVGAGI. The CDR3 region has the DNA TGTGCCAGCAGCAGGGGGGACAGCTTTTACTCTGGGGCCAACGTCCTGACTTTC. As protein: CASSRGDSFYSGANVLTF.

This clonotype was seen only a few times. The genes are TRBV4-1 and TRBJ2-7, with unresolved D. This CDR3 is 14 amino acids long. The V end was cut by 4 bases, the J end by 2 bases, with 12 bases between. Germline loops: CDR1 MGHRA, CDR2 YSYEKL. The CDR3 loop is CASSPNSGAYEQYF. The CDR3, as DNA: TGCGCCAGCAGCCCGAACTCCGGTGCCTACGAGCAGTACTTC.

This clonotype was recorded many times. The V call is TRBV20-1, the J call TRBJ2-7; the D is unclear. The ends were cut back, 3 bases at V and 5 bases at J, with 17 bases in the middle. The CDR3 totals 14 residues. Germline-derived CDR1 and CDR2 are DFQATT and SNEGSKA (reference sequence). DNA for the CDR3: TGCAGTGCTAGGTGGTATGTAACTAAGGACGAGCAGTACTTC. Protein sequence: CSARWYVTKDEQYF.

The rearrangement links TRBV21-1 to TRBJ2-1; TRBD1 reflects the table's D call only, with no check against the DNA. TRBV21-1 is flagged as a pseudogene. CDR3 length: 15 amino acids. This CDR3 reads CASSKIGQGYNEQFF. CDR3 sequence (DNA): TGTGCCAGCAGCAAAATCGGACAGGGCTACAATGAGCAGTTCTTC.

This clonotype was detected only a few times. CDR3 in amino acids: CASSPLGVSTDTQYF. The CDR3 DNA reads TGTGCCAGCAGCCCTCTAGGGGTGAGCACAGATACGCAGTATTTT. V and J are TRBV7-2 and TRBJ2-3, with D perhaps matching TRBD1 (5 bases). This CDR3 has 15 amino acids. The germline V gene has CDR1 SGHTA and CDR2 FQGNSA. Trimming took 5 bases from V and 0 from J, leaving 12 bases between them.

This clonotype was seen only a few times. This rearrangement joins TRBV5-1 to TRBJ2-1, with D unclear. Per the germline V gene, CDR1 is SGHRS and CDR2 is YFSETQ. V lost 4 bases, J lost 8 bases, and 10 bases lay in between. The CDR3 spans 12 residues. CDR3 sequence: CASSRGWYEQFF. CDR3 bases: TGCGCCAGCAGCCGTGGATGGTATGAGCAGTTCTTC.

The table lists this clonotype with a few counts. This chain connects TRBV12-3 or TRBV12-4 to TRBJ2-3, with 7 bases identical to TRBD2. The CDR3 sequence is 15 residues long. The J segment lost 4 bases and the V segment lost 5 bases, leaving 9 bases of the junction unmatched. The CDR3 protein is CASSAWAGVPDTQYF. In nucleotides, the CDR3 is TGTGCCAGCAGTGCCTGGGCGGGGGTACCAGATACGCAGTATTTT.

This clonotype was counted many times. This chain joins TRBV6-2 or TRBV6-3 and TRBJ2-7; D is unclear. Trimming stripped 0 bases from V and 6 bases from J, with 6 bases between. Looked up from germline, CDR1 is MNHEY and CDR2 is SVGEGT. The CDR3 length is 12 residues. The CDR3 loop is CASSYSSFEQYF. In DNA, the CDR3 is TGTGCCAGCAGTTACTCGAGCTTCGAGCAGTACTTC.

The V and J genes are TRBV10-3 and TRBJ1-2; D is uncertain. V was pared by 0 bases and J by 4 bases, with 9 bases between. The CDR3 spans 14 residues. Germline V lookup: CDR1 ENHRY, CDR2 SYGVKD. The DNA of the CDR3 is TGTGCCATCAGTGAGTCGGGGAGGAGCTATGGCTACACCTTC. Amino acid sequence: CAISESGRSYGYTF.

The rearrangement joins TRBV4-1 to TRBJ2-7; no reliable D call. The V end was cut by 1 base, the J end by 2 bases, with 9 bases between. The CDR3 totals 14 residues. Germline values: CDR1 MGHRA, CDR2 YSYEKL. The CDR3 bases are TGCGCCAGCAGCCAAGGTGTCGGAGCCTACGAGCAGTACTTC. Its protein is CASSQGVGAYEQYF.

V and J are TRBV28 and TRBJ1-2; the match to TRBD1 covers 7 bases. This CDR3 has 13 residues. Germline V gene sequence: CDR1 MDHEN, CDR2 SYDVKM. Trimming cost V 6 bases and J 6 bases; bases outside gene matches: 7. The CDR3 loop reads CASSNPGTDGYTF. The CDR3 DNA sequence: TGTGCCAGCAGCAACCCCGGGACAGATGGCTACACCTTC.